The rows below give T cell receptor beta chains drawn from one sample of a study of shared clonotypes between healthy human individuals. Sequencing used immunoSEQ multiplex PCR; TCRdb keeps in-frame clones, though not all of them. The sample has millions of clones; just under 95% are singletons. The source material was naive CD8+ T cells sorted from blood. The origin of the receptors is a man younger than 35 in good health. CDR3s include the opening cysteine and the closing phenylalanine or tryptophan. A D gene is named only where the DNA matches it firmly. Expanded clones are given a class, and other clones once, few, many or no size at all.

TRBV9	TRBJ1-2	NA	TRBD1	CASSAAGQVFNYGYTF	TGTGCCAGCAGCGCAGCGGGACAGGTGTTTAACTATGGCTACACCTTC
TRBV9	TRBJ2-4	NA	NA	CASSSGGPPIKNIQYF	TGTGCCAGCAGCTCCGGGGGGCCCCCTATCAAAAACATTCAGTACTTC
TRBV28	TRBJ2-7	once	NA	CASSLMGGAYEQYF	TGTGCCAGCAGTTTAATGGGGGGCGCCTACGAGCAGTACTTC
TRBV7-9	TRBJ2-1	NA	NA	CASSLSGVRAINNEQFF	TGTGCCAGCAGCTTAAGTGGGGTCAGGGCGATAAACAATGAGCAGTTCTTC
TRBV13	TRBJ2-3	NA	TRBD2	CASSLAGLAIPAQYF	TGTGCCAGCAGCTTAGCAGGACTAGCCATACCAGCCCAATATTTT
TRBV5-1	TRBJ2-5	NA	TRBD1	CASSLETGVGETQYF	TGCGCCAGCAGCTTAGAGACAGGGGTCGGGGAGACCCAGTACTTC
TRBV7-9	TRBJ1-2	NA	NA	CASSSWDGYGYTF	TGTGCCAGCAGCTCTTGGGACGGCTATGGCTACACCTTC
TRBV27	TRBJ1-6	once	TRBD1	CASTRTGSNSPLHF	TGTGCCAGTACCCGGACAGGGTCTAATTCACCCCTCCACTTT
TRBV7-9	TRBJ1-2	NA	TRBD1	CASSLGQGADGYTF	TGTGCCAGCAGCTTAGGGCAGGGGGCGGATGGCTACACCTTC
TRBV2	TRBJ2-3	NA	TRBD2	CASVAGGPVDTQYF	TGTGCCAGCGTAGCGGGAGGGCCGGTAGATACGCAGTATTTT
TRBV13	TRBJ1-1	NA	NA	CASSLGRRWVEAFF	TGTGCCAGCAGCTTGGGCAGGCGGTGGGTTGAAGCTTTCTTT
TRBV4-2	TRBJ2-7	once	TRBD1	CASSQVGTDYEQYF	TGTGCCAGCAGCCAGGTCGGGACAGACTACGAGCAGTACTTC
TRBV9	TRBJ2-3	NA	TRBD2	CASSRGLAGASTDTQYF	TGTGCCAGCAGCCGGGGACTAGCGGGAGCTAGCACAGATACGCAGTATTTT
TRBV5-1	TRBJ2-3	NA	NA	CASSLDRPPSDTQYF	TGCGCCAGCAGCTTAGACAGGCCGCCGTCGGATACGCAGTATTTT
TRBV4-1	TRBJ2-3	NA	NA	CASSQGVGAVSDTQYF	TGCGCCAGCAGCCAAGGGGTGGGGGCCGTTTCAGATACGCAGTATTTT
TRBV2	TRBJ2-1	NA	NA	CASRQGAEQFF	TGTGCCAGCAGACAGGGCGCTGAGCAGTTCTTC
TRBV11-2	TRBJ2-7	NA	TRBD1	CASSFQGVSYEQYF	TGTGCCAGCAGCTTCCAGGGGGTATCCTACGAGCAGTACTTC
TRBV5-1	TRBJ1-1	few	NA	CASSLEQGNTEAFF	TGCGCCAGCAGCTTGGAGCAGGGGAACACTGAAGCTTTCTTT